This TCR beta chain was identified in a study of T cells after yellow fever vaccination (dated by TCRdb to the late 2010s). Background on the whole study: The SMART-Seq v4 Ultra Low Input RNA kit was used to prepare libraries from fractions with low cell numbers. Blood was drawn at multiple timepoints before and after primary and secondary immunization, with bulk PBMC replicates and cell subsets isolated. To track T-cell clones before and after primary and booster YFV17D yellow fever vaccination, bulk TCR alpha and beta repertoires were sequenced longitudinally. Two healthy male donors, one aged 18 to 30 and one aged 30 to 40 years, made up the cohort.

This clonotype was detected only a few times. It lacks a known antigen. No clone much larger than this one lies a single base away; base qualities are absent. Here is what the overall study found, with its caveats: Computational filtering was required because FACS-sorted repertoires could contain abundant contaminating clonotypes from the bulk population. A small share of clonotypes was detected in both CD4 and CD8 compartments, with the overlap likely arising from convergent recombination. Most clones expanded after primary vaccination were re-detected after the booster (around 96% of CD4 and approximately 85% of CD8), suggesting broad memory maintenance. The secondary T-cell response was weaker than the primary response but faster, peaking on day 5 instead of day 15. The study included only a couple of donors, which limits how far the findings can be generalized.

The label giving this sample's treatment or condition can be read as: live attenuated yellow fever vaccine strain. A standard Ficoll-Paque protocol was used to isolate PBMCs from peripheral blood. Dynabeads CD4 and CD8 positive selection kits were used to isolate CD4 and CD8 T-cell fractions. RNA was extracted with TriZol from bulk PBMCs, CD4 and CD8 fractions, and dextramer-positive and dextramer-negative fractions. TCR cDNA was made using 5'RACE template switching, a step that added a universal primer site and unique molecular identifiers. cDNA synthesis was primed from both the TCR alpha and TCR beta constant segments. Libraries were amplified in two PCR steps, with sample barcodes and sequencing adapters added in the second step. Sequencing of libraries was done on Illumina HiSeq 2500 (2x100 bp) or NovaSeq (2x150 bp). The study's own analysis went as follows. Demultiplexing of reads and collapsing into UMI consensus sequences were performed with MIGEC, and V(D)J alignment was carried out with MiXCR. Clonotypes responding to the vaccine were identified with edgeR on replicate PBMC samples, with the criteria of FDR below 0.01 and a log2 fold change above 5 up to day 15. Each bulk clonotype was labeled CD4 or CD8 based on which sequenced repertoire, CD4 or CD8, contained the clonotype at higher abundance. The public reads were reprocessed in TCRdb via fastp at Q25 and MiXCR, keeping in-frame beta chains. Here each entry gathers all rows of one CDR3 protein and keeps the most common genes and DNA. The authors' filters were not applied to this entry. This sample gives around 63,000 distinct CDR3 sequences in total; roughly 7.3% of them show up just once. The ten largest clones take up around 34% of the sample.

From its cysteine to its phenylalanine, the CDR3 spans 17 amino acids. This entry keeps only the CDR3 DNA: 51 bases, framed from base 1. Based on the germline V gene (reference sequence), the CDR1 and CDR2 sequences are DFQATT and SNEGSKA. The V and J genes are TRBV20-1 and TRBJ2-1; TRBD2 fits 9 bases in the junction. The clonotype originates from a man aged 25-40 years who received the YFV17D yellow fever vaccine. Sequenced material: CD8+ T cells sorted from PBMCs, taken 15 days after the yellow fever booster vaccination. CDR3 reads: CRIAGEPLRASTPEQFF. At the DNA level, the sequence is TGCAGGATAGCGGGGGAGCCCCTCCGAGCGTCTACCCCGGAGCAGTTCTTC.